Listed below are T cell receptor beta chains from one sample, sequenced in a study of blood T cell repertoires in COVID-19. The data were produced by immunoSEQ multiplex PCR, yet TCRdb's version contains in-frame clones alone and is incomplete. The repertoire holds over 50,000 clones, with approximately 80% as singletons. The sequenced sample consisted of PBMCs or T cells enriched from blood (not recorded which). These receptors all stem from a woman between 35 and 50 years old with acute COVID-19. CDR3s include the opening cysteine and the closing phenylalanine or tryptophan. Fields, in order: CDR3 DNA, CDR3 protein, V gene, D gene, clone size, J gene. The D gene is left open where the match is weak. The size field is filled for only some rows; it gives once, few, many or a size class.

DNA: TGTGCCAGCAGCCGGACCCGGGACACCAACACTGAAGCTTTCTTT
CDR3: CASSRTRDTNTEAFF
V: TRBV5-4
D: -
size: -
J: TRBJ1-1

DNA: TGTGCCAGTAGTATTCGGACAGTCGACACCGGGGAGCTGTTTTTT
CDR3: CASSIRTVDTGELFF
V: TRBV19
D: -
size: -
J: TRBJ2-2

DNA: TGTGCCAGCAGCCAACTGGGGACAGGGGGCGTAAGGGAAAAACTGTTTTTT
CDR3: CASSQLGTGGVREKLFF
V: TRBV28
D: TRBD1
size: -
J: TRBJ1-4

DNA: TGTGCCAGCAGGCGAACAGGGGGTGGAAACACCATATATTTT
CDR3: CASRRTGGGNTIYF
V: TRBV6-5
D: TRBD1
size: -
J: TRBJ1-3

DNA: TGCGCCAGCAGCTTGGAAGGGGAGGGTGAAAAACTGTTTTTT
CDR3: CASSLEGEGEKLFF
V: TRBV5-1
D: -
size: -
J: TRBJ1-4

DNA: TGTGCCAGCAGCACCCAGACAGGGGACAATGAGCAGTTCTTC
CDR3: CASSTQTGDNEQFF
V: TRBV9
D: TRBD1
size: -
J: TRBJ2-1

DNA: TGTGCCAGCAGCTTAGGAGCGGGAGGAGAGACCGGGGAGCTGTTTTTT
CDR3: CASSLGAGGETGELFF
V: TRBV7-9
D: TRBD2
size: -
J: TRBJ2-2

DNA: TGTGCCAGCAGCTTCGAGACAGTTGGAAACACCATATATTTT
CDR3: CASSFETVGNTIYF
V: TRBV5-5
D: -
size: -
J: TRBJ1-3

DNA: TGTGCCAGTAGTTTCACGGTCTCAGATACGCAGTATTTT
CDR3: CASSFTVSDTQYF
V: TRBV19
D: -
size: -
J: TRBJ2-3

DNA: TGTGCCAGCAGCGGTTGGGCCGAGCAGTACTTC
CDR3: CASSGWAEQYF
V: TRBV14
D: -
size: -
J: TRBJ2-7

DNA: TGTGCCAGCAGCGTAGCCGGAACGCGGGCGGATACGCAGTATTTT
CDR3: CASSVAGTRADTQYF
V: TRBV9
D: -
size: -
J: TRBJ2-3

DNA: TGTGCCAGCAGTACCCTTCTAGCGGGAGTCACAGATACGCAGTATTTT
CDR3: CASSTLLAGVTDTQYF
V: TRBV3-1/TRBV3-2
D: TRBD2
size: -
J: TRBJ2-3

DNA: TGTGCCAGCACCGGACAGGGGGGGTGGTATGGCTACACCTTC
CDR3: CASTGQGGWYGYTF
V: TRBV6-5
D: TRBD1
size: -
J: TRBJ1-2

DNA: TGTGCCAGCAGTAAGACGGGACAGTTCAATCAGCCCCAGCATTTT
CDR3: CASSKTGQFNQPQHF
V: TRBV27
D: TRBD1
size: -
J: TRBJ1-5

DNA: TGTGCCAGCAGCATCTCGACAGTCCAAGAGACCCAGTACTTC
CDR3: CASSISTVQETQYF
V: TRBV9
D: -
size: -
J: TRBJ2-5

DNA: TGTGCCAGCAGCCAAGTAAACACTGAAGCTTTCTTT
CDR3: CASSQVNTEAFF
V: TRBV3-1/TRBV3-2
D: -
size: -
J: TRBJ1-1

DNA: TGTGCCAGCAGCTTAGGTCCAGCGGGAGCCCCGGATGAGCAGTTCTTC
CDR3: CASSLGPAGAPDEQFF
V: TRBV11-3
D: TRBD2
size: -
J: TRBJ2-1

DNA: TGTGCCAGCAGCTCCCTAGCGGGAGAGGCCCACGAGCAGTACTTC
CDR3: CASSSLAGEAHEQYF
V: TRBV6-5
D: TRBD2
size: -
J: TRBJ2-7

DNA: TGCGCCAGCAGCTTGTTTAGCGGGAGTCAAGAGACCCAGTACTTC
CDR3: CASSLFSGSQETQYF
V: TRBV5-1
D: TRBD2
size: -
J: TRBJ2-5

DNA: TGTGCCAGCAGCCACCAACAGGGGGCGTACACCGGGGAGCTGTTTTTT
CDR3: CASSHQQGAYTGELFF
V: TRBV14
D: TRBD1
size: -
J: TRBJ2-2

DNA: TGTGCCAGCAGCCCCCCCAGGGCATACTACGAGCAGTACTTC
CDR3: CASSPPRAYYEQYF
V: TRBV7-9
D: -
size: -
J: TRBJ2-7

DNA: TGCGCCAGCAGTGAGTCGGCGGACACTGAAGCTTTCTTT
CDR3: CASSESADTEAFF
V: TRBV10-1
D: -
size: -
J: TRBJ1-1

DNA: TGTGGCACTGGGGAGGACAATCAGCCCCAGCATTTT
CDR3: CGTGEDNQPQHF
V: TRBV10-3
D: -
size: -
J: TRBJ1-5

DNA: TGTGCCAGCAGCTTTTGGGGCCAAGGTTCACCCCTCCACTTT
CDR3: CASSFWGQGSPLHF
V: TRBV11-2
D: -
size: few
J: TRBJ1-6

DNA: TGTGCCAGCACCCCTCTAGGGGAAAAAGAGACCCAGTACTTC
CDR3: CASTPLGEKETQYF
V: TRBV28
D: -
size: -
J: TRBJ2-5

DNA: TGCAGCGTTGTGGTCGGACAGGGATTGAACTATGGCTACACCTTC
CDR3: CSVVVGQGLNYGYTF
V: TRBV29-1
D: TRBD1
size: -
J: TRBJ1-2

DNA: TGCGCCAGCAGCTTGTTCGGGAGAGAAAACGAGCAGTACTTC
CDR3: CASSLFGRENEQYF
V: TRBV5-1
D: -
size: few
J: TRBJ2-7

DNA: TGTGCCACCAGCAGAGAGGGACAGGGGAAAAACTATGGCTACACCTTC
CDR3: CATSREGQGKNYGYTF
V: TRBV15
D: TRBD1
size: -
J: TRBJ1-2

DNA: TGCGCCAGCAGCCCTAGGACAGGTCAGGACTATGGCTACACCTTC
CDR3: CASSPRTGQDYGYTF
V: TRBV5-1
D: TRBD1
size: -
J: TRBJ1-2

DNA: TGCGCCAGCAGACAACCGCTGGCCTCTTCTAACTATGGCTACACCTTC
CDR3: CASRQPLASSNYGYTF
V: TRBV4-1
D: -
size: -
J: TRBJ1-2

DNA: TGTGCCACCAGCAGGGCCCTTGAGACCCAGTACTTC
CDR3: CATSRALETQYF
V: TRBV15
D: -
size: -
J: TRBJ2-5

DNA: TGTGCCAGTAGTCCTTCGGGGGGACAAGATACGCAGTATTTT
CDR3: CASSPSGGQDTQYF
V: TRBV19
D: -
size: -
J: TRBJ2-3

DNA: TGTGCCAGCAGCTTTTGGTTTACAGGGGGCACTGAAGCTTTCTTT
CDR3: CASSFWFTGGTEAFF
V: TRBV3-1/TRBV3-2
D: TRBD1
size: -
J: TRBJ1-1

DNA: TGTGCCAGCAGCCAGAGGACTAGCGGGGGTGGAGAGACCCAGTACTTC
CDR3: CASSQRTSGGGETQYF
V: TRBV7-9
D: TRBD2
size: -
J: TRBJ2-5

DNA: TGCGCCAGCAGCTCGACAACGGGACAGCCCTTCTCTGGAAACACCATATATTTT
CDR3: CASSSTTGQPFSGNTIYF
V: TRBV5-1
D: TRBD1
size: -
J: TRBJ1-3

DNA: TGTGCCAGCAGCGTGACAGGGTTGGGGAACACTGAAGCTTTCTTT
CDR3: CASSVTGLGNTEAFF
V: TRBV9
D: TRBD1
size: -
J: TRBJ1-1

DNA: TGTGCCAGCAGCTTAGCGGGTGCGGTAGCGGGGGGCCCTCTGTATTTT
CDR3: CASSLAGAVAGGPLYF
V: TRBV7-2
D: TRBD2
size: -
J: TRBJ2-3

DNA: TGTGCCAGCAGTGGCAGGACTAGCGGGATGGAGACCCAGTACTTC
CDR3: CASSGRTSGMETQYF
V: TRBV27
D: TRBD2
size: -
J: TRBJ2-5

DNA: TGTGCCAGCAGGCTGACTAGCGGGACGGCCGGGGAGCTGTTTTTT
CDR3: CASRLTSGTAGELFF
V: TRBV7-8
D: TRBD2
size: -
J: TRBJ2-2

DNA: TGTGCCAGCAGCCAAGTCCGTAGTAGCGGGAGTGACGAGCAGTACTTC
CDR3: CASSQVRSSGSDEQYF
V: TRBV3-1/TRBV3-2
D: TRBD2
size: -
J: TRBJ2-7

DNA: TGTGCCAGCAGCTCGCCGGGACAGGGGATAGGAGAGACCCAGTACTTC
CDR3: CASSSPGQGIGETQYF
V: TRBV5-4
D: TRBD1
size: -
J: TRBJ2-5

DNA: TGTGCCAGCAGCAGTTTAGCCCATGAGCAGTTCTTC
CDR3: CASSSLAHEQFF
V: TRBV28
D: -
size: -
J: TRBJ2-1

DNA: TGTGCCAGCAGCAAAAAAGACAGCGTGCAACGAGAGCAGTTCTTC
CDR3: CASSKKDSVQREQFF
V: TRBV7-9
D: -
size: -
J: TRBJ2-1

DNA: TGTGCCAGTAGTATCAAAGGCGGGACAGGACAACTCAATCAGCCCCAGCATTTT
CDR3: CASSIKGGTGQLNQPQHF
V: TRBV19
D: TRBD1
size: once
J: TRBJ1-5

DNA: TGTGCCATCAGTGAAAGTGGGACTAACCAAGAGACCCAGTACTTC
CDR3: CAISESGTNQETQYF
V: TRBV10-3
D: TRBD2
size: -
J: TRBJ2-5

DNA: TGTGCCAGCAGCTTACAGGGATGGGGTGAGCAGTTCTTC
CDR3: CASSLQGWGEQFF
V: TRBV7-3
D: -
size: -
J: TRBJ2-1

DNA: TGCGCCACCACAGGAGACGGCTCTGGAAACACCATATATTTT
CDR3: CATTGDGSGNTIYF
V: TRBV10-2
D: -
size: -
J: TRBJ1-3

DNA: TGTGCCAGCAGTGCGCTCCAGAATAATTCACCCCTCCACTTT
CDR3: CASSALQNNSPLHF
V: TRBV2
D: -
size: -
J: TRBJ1-6

DNA: TGTGCCAGCAGCCTCGACAGCTCTGGGGCCAACGTCCTGACTTTC
CDR3: CASSLDSSGANVLTF
V: TRBV3-1/TRBV3-2
D: -
size: -
J: TRBJ2-6

DNA: TGTGCCGGACAGGGCGCGAACACTGAAGCTTTCTTT
CDR3: CAGQGANTEAFF
V: TRBV6-5
D: TRBD1
size: -
J: TRBJ1-1

DNA: TGTGCCAGCAGCTTACCCCTAGCGGAGATCTCCTACAATGAGCAGTTCTTC
CDR3: CASSLPLAEISYNEQFF
V: TRBV7-8
D: TRBD2
size: few
J: TRBJ2-1

DNA: TGTGCCAGCAGAGAAAGTGGAGGGGGGGTCGGACAAGCTTTCTTT
CDR3: CASRESGGGVGQAFF
V: TRBV5-4
D: -
size: -
J: TRBJ1-1

DNA: TGCGCCAGCAGCTCCTCGAGGGACAGGGACACAGATACGCAGTATTTT
CDR3: CASSSSRDRDTDTQYF
V: TRBV4-1
D: TRBD1
size: -
J: TRBJ2-3

DNA: TGCGCCAGCAGCACTGACACCGGGGAGCTGTTTTTT
CDR3: CASSTDTGELFF
V: TRBV5-1
D: -
size: few
J: TRBJ2-2

DNA: TGTGCTAGTGGTTTGGGGCTTTACAATGAGCAGTTCTTC
CDR3: CASGLGLYNEQFF
V: TRBV12-5
D: -
size: -
J: TRBJ2-1

DNA: TGTGCCAGCAGCCTCCTACGATGCTGGTGTGATCAGCCCCAGCATTTT
CDR3: CASSLLRCWCDQPQHF
V: TRBV5-4
D: -
size: -
J: TRBJ1-5

DNA: TGTGCCAGCACGTCTACTAGCGGGGGGACCGGGGAGCTGTTTTTT
CDR3: CASTSTSGGTGELFF
V: TRBV7-8
D: TRBD2
size: -
J: TRBJ2-2

DNA: TGTGCCAGCAGCCCCCTCGTCGAGCCCCTCGACGGGGAGCTGTTTTTT
CDR3: CASSPLVEPLDGELFF
V: TRBV7-8
D: -
size: -
J: TRBJ2-2

DNA: TGTGCCAGCATCCCCTACTTAAGCGGGGGCTCCTACAGTGAGCAGTTCTTC
CDR3: CASIPYLSGGSYSEQFF
V: TRBV2
D: TRBD2
size: once
J: TRBJ2-1